This record looks at one T cell receptor beta chain sequence and its context. The antigen is undetermined. For the second PCR, which ran for roughly 6 to 12 cycles, a sample-barcoded 5' primer and a J-beta primer mix were used. Unique molecular identifiers of 12 random nucleotides labeled each cDNA. Via MiXCR, TCRdb re-called the 5' RACE reads, giving one row per CDR3 protein. The sample shows about 1.4 million distinct CDR3 sequences, approximately 59% of them seen only once. The data are from a study of blood T cells in healthy people across ages. General study points: There were more naive CD4+ cells and higher diversity in long-lived donors than in aged donors. Roughly linearly, TCR beta diversity per million T cells fell as age increased.

The sequence derives from a man aged 18 to 29 in good health. Input material: blood.

CDR3 in amino acids: CASSHLAGGLTSTDTQFF. CDR3 bases: TGTGCCAGCAGCCACTTAGCGGGGGGGCTTACTAGTACAGATACGCAGTTCTTC. V and J are TRBV4-2 and TRBJ2-1; 11 positions agree with TRBD2. Per the germline V gene, CDR1 is LGHNA and CDR2 is YNFKEQ. This CDR3 is 18 amino acids long. Unmatched junction bases numbered 19, after V lost 3 bases and J lost 12 bases.